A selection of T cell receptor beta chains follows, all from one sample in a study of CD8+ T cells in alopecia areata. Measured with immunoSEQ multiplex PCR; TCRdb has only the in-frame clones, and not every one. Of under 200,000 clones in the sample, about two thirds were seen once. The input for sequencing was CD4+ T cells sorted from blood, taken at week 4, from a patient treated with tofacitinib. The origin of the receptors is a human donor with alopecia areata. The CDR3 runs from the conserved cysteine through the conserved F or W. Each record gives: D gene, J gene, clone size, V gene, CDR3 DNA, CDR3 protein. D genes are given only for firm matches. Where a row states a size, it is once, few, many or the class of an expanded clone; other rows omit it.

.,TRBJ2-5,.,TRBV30,TGTGCCTGGTCCACGTCAGGCCAAGAGACCCAGTACTTC,CAWSTSGQETQYF
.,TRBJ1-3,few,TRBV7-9,TGTGCCAGCAGCTTAGTGACCGGCGGAAACACCATATATTTT,CASSLVTGGNTIYF
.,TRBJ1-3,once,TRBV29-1,TGCAGCGCCCGGGAGTCTGGAAACACCATATATTTT,CSARESGNTIYF
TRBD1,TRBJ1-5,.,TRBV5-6,TGTGCCAGCAGCTCCGGGACAGGGGAACAGCCCCAGCATTTT,CASSSGTGEQPQHF
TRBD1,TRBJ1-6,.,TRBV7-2,TGTGCCAGCAGCTTAACGGGACAGAAGAATTCACCCCTCCACTTT,CASSLTGQKNSPLHF
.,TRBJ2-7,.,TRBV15,TGTGCCACCAGCAACCAGGGCTACGAGCAGTACTTC,CATSNQGYEQYF
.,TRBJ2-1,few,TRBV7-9,TGTGCCAGCACCACGTTCGGACAGAATAAGCAGTTCTTC,CASTTFGQNKQFF
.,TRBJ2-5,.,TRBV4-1,TGCGCCAGCAGCCAACTTCTTAATCGCGAGACCCAGTACTTC,CASSQLLNRETQYF
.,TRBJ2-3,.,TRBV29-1,TGCAGCGCTGACTCCGGGGGCGGTACAGATACGCAGTATTTT,CSADSGGGTDTQYF
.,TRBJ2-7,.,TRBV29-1,TGCAGCGCGGGTCCGGGCCACGAGCAGTACTTC,CSAGPGHEQYF
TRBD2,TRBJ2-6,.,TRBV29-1,TGCAGCGTTGGGGGGGGAGCCCAATCTGGGGCCAACGTCCTGACTTTC,CSVGGGAQSGANVLTF
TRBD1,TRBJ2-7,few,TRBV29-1,TGCAGCGTTACTCGAGGACAGGGGGCTTTCACCTACGAGCAGTACTTC,CSVTRGQGAFTYEQYF
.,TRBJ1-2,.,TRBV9,TGTGCCAGCAGCGACGAGGCCCTCCGAGGCTACACCTTC,CASSDEALRGYTF
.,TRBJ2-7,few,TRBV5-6,TGTGCCAGCAGCCCCACAGGATACGCTTCCTACGAGCAGTACTTC,CASSPTGYASYEQYF
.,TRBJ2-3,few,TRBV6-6,TGTGCCAGCAGTTCGCACCAGGGGTCAGATACGCAGTATTTT,CASSSHQGSDTQYF
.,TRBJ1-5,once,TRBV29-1,TGCAGCGTTGTTCCACAGTTCAATCAGCCCCAGCATTTT,CSVVPQFNQPQHF
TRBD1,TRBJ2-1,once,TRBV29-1,TGCAGCGTCCTCGGGCCGGGACAGGGGTTTGATGAGCAGTTCTTC,CSVLGPGQGFDEQFF
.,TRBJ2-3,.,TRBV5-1,TGCGCCAGCAGCTTGAGACTAAACACAGATACGCAGTATTTT,CASSLRLNTDTQYF
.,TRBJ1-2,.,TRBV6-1,TGTGCCAGCAGCCACAGCTATGGCTACACCTTC,CASSHSYGYTF
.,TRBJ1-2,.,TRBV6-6,TGTGCCAGCAGTTACCGGAAAGGGGCTGATGGCTACACCTTC,CASSYRKGADGYTF
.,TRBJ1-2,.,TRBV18,TGTGCCAGCTCACCAATAGAAGAGAATGGCTACACCTTC,CASSPIEENGYTF
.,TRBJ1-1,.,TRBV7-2,TGTGCCAGCAGCATCGGGGCCACTGAAGCTTTCTTT,CASSIGATEAFF
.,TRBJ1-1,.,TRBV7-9,TGTGCCAGCAGCCCTCGGAAGGGAAACACTGAAGCTTTCTTT,CASSPRKGNTEAFF
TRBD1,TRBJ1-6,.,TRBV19,TGTGCCAGTAGTACGGATAACAGGGGCTCACCCCTCCACTTT,CASSTDNRGSPLHF
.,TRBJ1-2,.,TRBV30,TGTGCCTGGAGTGTAAGAATTCTCTATGGCTACACCTTC,CAWSVRILYGYTF
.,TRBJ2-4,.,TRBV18,TGTGCCAGCTCACCAGATTTCGCCAAAAACATTCAGTACTTC,CASSPDFAKNIQYF
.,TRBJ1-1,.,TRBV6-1,TGTGCCAGCAGTCAAAGGTGGGAGAACACTGAAGCTTTCTTT,CASSQRWENTEAFF
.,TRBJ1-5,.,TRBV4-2,TGTGCCAGCAGCCAAGTAGGGGGGCCCCAGCATTTT,CASSQVGGPQHF
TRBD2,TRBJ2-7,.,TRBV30,TGTGCCTGGTTCTCGGGCGGGGGGCGCGGCGAGCAGTACTTC,CAWFSGGGRGEQYF
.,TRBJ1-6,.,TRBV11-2,TGTGCCAGCAGCTTAGGGGGGTTGAGATCACCCCTCCACTTT,CASSLGGLRSPLHF
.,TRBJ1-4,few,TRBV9,TGTGCCAGCAGCGAGGGTGCAACTAATGAAAAACTGTTTTTT,CASSEGATNEKLFF
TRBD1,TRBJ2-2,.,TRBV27,TGTGCCAGCACCTTTTCCGGGACAGGGGGCACCGGGGAGCTGTTTTTT,CASTFSGTGGTGELFF
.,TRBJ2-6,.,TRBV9,TGTGCCAGCAGCGTAGCAGGGTCTGGGGCCAACGTCCTGACTTTC,CASSVAGSGANVLTF
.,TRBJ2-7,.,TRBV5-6,TGTGCCAGCAGCTTGTCTGGCTACGAGCAGTACTTC,CASSLSGYEQYF
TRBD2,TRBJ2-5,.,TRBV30,TGTGCCTGGACTAGCGGGGCGTACCAAGAGACCCAGTACTTC,CAWTSGAYQETQYF
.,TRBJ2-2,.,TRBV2,TGTGCCAGCAGTGAAAGGTGGGGGGGCGACGGGGAGCTGTTTTTT,CASSERWGGDGELFF
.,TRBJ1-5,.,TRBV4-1,TGCGCCAGCAGCCAAGAGGGTCCGGCTGGGGGCAATCAGCCCCAGCATTTT,CASSQEGPAGGNQPQHF
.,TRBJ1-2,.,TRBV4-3,TGCGCCAGCAGCCAAGATCAGGGACAAGGCTATGGCTACACCTTC,CASSQDQGQGYGYTF
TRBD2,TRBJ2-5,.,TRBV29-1,TGCAGCGCCTCAGGGAGCGGGGGGTACCAAGAGACCCAGTACTTC,CSASGSGGYQETQYF